This T cell receptor (beta chain) is from a study of blood T cells in healthy people across ages. Findings and caveats of the study: Total diversity from one million sequenced T cells was likely underestimated.

This clonotype occurred a few times. Its antigen is as yet unknown. The V and J ends lost 5 bases and 4 bases, in that order; junction bases with no gene match: 9. From germline, CDR1 is MDHEN and CDR2 SYDVKM. The CDR3 is made up of 15 amino acids. PCR was performed a second time for 7 to 11 cycles using a sample-barcoded 5' primer and a J-beta primer mix. TCRdb re-called the 5' RACE reads with MiXCR, one entry per CDR3 protein. The sample consists of over 450,000 distinct CDR3 sequences, nearly 25% of them appearing once. The same sample was also used in a study of T cells of mothers and their children. That paper notes: Versus unrelated pairs, overlap was slightly higher in related mother-child pairs, without reaching significance.

The source is a boy younger than 18 in good health. The sequencing sample was made of blood. The chain couples TRBV28 to TRBJ2-5, with 8 nucleotides matching TRBD1. This chain's CDR3 is CASSVLSGGGETQYF. The CDR3 DNA reads TGTGCCAGCAGTGTACTATCAGGGGGCGGAGAGACCCAGTACTTC.